Sequencing of this TCR beta chain was carried out in a study of T cell responses to AZD1222 COVID-19 vaccine. The trim removed 6 bases at V and 0 bases at J, leaving 6 bases unmatched. This CDR3 is 17 amino acids long. Germline CDR1 MNHEY, CDR2 SMNVEV (reference sequence). The protocol was immunoSEQ multiplex PCR, while the TCRdb copy is restricted to in-frame clones and leaves out a portion. The repertoire holds roughly 140,000 clones, with 80% to 90% as singletons. Notes on this clone: Its antigen is currently unknown.

Study-wide findings and caveats: In a largely white British group with more females than males, clonal diversity was possibly underestimated. Reportedly, close to half of spike-specific TCRs are directed against unmutated variant regions.

This chain links TRBV27 with TRBJ2-2; 11 bases agree with TRBD2. The TCR originated in an adult in good health. Sequenced material: peripheral blood, taken on day 0 of AZD1222 vaccination. CDR3 in amino acids: CASSRLAGGANTGELFF. In DNA form, the CDR3 reads TGTGCCAGCAGCCGGCTAGCGGGAGGAGCGAACACCGGGGAGCTGTTTTTT.